This paragraph reports one TCR beta chain. Original processing notes: Researchers report that nucleated cell counts were estimated from reference gene primer amplification. TCRdb's copy holds only in-frame clones and misses some; the assay was immunoSEQ multiplex PCR. V and J calls and clone size are given by that table; D and trimming were obtained from the DNA. The data show 95,000 to 120,000 clones, over 75% seen once. V was clipped by 2 bases and J by 0 bases, with 8 bases between them. This CDR3 spans 15 amino acids. Germline CDR1 and CDR2: LGHNA and YNFKEQ. The source of the sample is a study of blood T cell repertoires in COVID-19. Study in general: Acute-phase and convalescent COVID-19 samples originated in the United States, Italy and Spain. Sources were T cells, B-cell-depleted T cells, or PBMCs; the material itself was cDNA or gDNA.

This rearrangement joins TRBV4-2 to TRBJ1-3; D not certain. This clonotype was sampled from a woman in her 70s with acute or convalescent COVID-19. Sequencing was done on a sample of peripheral blood. The CDR3 here is CASSQTPTSGNTIYF. DNA of the CDR3: TGTGCCAGCAGCCAAACTCCTACCTCTGGAAACACCATATATTTT.